This T cell receptor (beta chain) was captured by sequencing in a study of shared T cell receptors in the human thymus. Profiling relied on immunoSEQ multiplex PCR, and the TCRdb table lists in-frame clones only, not all of them. This table has about 660,000 clones, around nine tenths appearing once. V gave up 5 bases and J gave up 0 bases, with 14 bases separating them. The CDR3 contains 15 residues. Germline CDR1 reads SGHNT; CDR2 reads YENEEA. The data were also submitted as part of a second study, on human thymus T cells. This second study notes: It was from resections taken during corrective heart surgery that the thymus tissue came.

The J gene is TRBJ2-7, the V gene TRBV11-3; D is uncertain. The origin of this receptor is a boy under two years old with a congenital heart defect. The sequenced sample consisted of thymocytes. The CDR3 spells CASSRLRAPSYEQYF. The CDR3 DNA reads TGTGCCAGCAGCCGCCTAAGAGCTCCCTCCTACGAGCAGTACTTC. The entire variable domain, with the rest obtained from reference TRBV11-3 and TRBJ2-7, is as follows: EAGVVQSPRYKIIEKKQPVAFWCNPISGHNTLYWYLQNLGQGPELLIRYENEEAVDDSQLPKDRFSAERLKGVDSTLKIQPAELGDSAVYLCASSRLRAPSYEQYFGPGTRLTVT.